This TCR beta chain is from a study of shared clonotypes between healthy human individuals. Of note for this clone: The sample holds other DNA sequences that translate to the same CDR3.

The germline V and J ends were trimmed by 0 bases and 6 bases, with 5 bases remaining between them. CDR3 length: 12 amino acids. Germline lookup yields CDR1 GTSNPN and CDR2 SVGIG (reference sequence). Repertoires were generated with immunoSEQ multiplex PCR, while TCRdb's copy carries only in-frame clones and drops some. Among about 2.3 million clones listed, under 95% were seen once. The chain is built from TRBV30 and TRBJ2-2; D call uncertain. Sequenced input: naive CD4+ T cells from PBMCs. The subset denotes: CD45RA+ positively selected. This receptor was identified in a man younger than 35 in good health. Some clones in this sample may be carry-over from other donors' samples. CDR3 DNA: TGTGCCTGGAGTGTCGGATCCGGGGAGCTGTTTTTT. Amino acid sequence: CAWSVGSGELFF.